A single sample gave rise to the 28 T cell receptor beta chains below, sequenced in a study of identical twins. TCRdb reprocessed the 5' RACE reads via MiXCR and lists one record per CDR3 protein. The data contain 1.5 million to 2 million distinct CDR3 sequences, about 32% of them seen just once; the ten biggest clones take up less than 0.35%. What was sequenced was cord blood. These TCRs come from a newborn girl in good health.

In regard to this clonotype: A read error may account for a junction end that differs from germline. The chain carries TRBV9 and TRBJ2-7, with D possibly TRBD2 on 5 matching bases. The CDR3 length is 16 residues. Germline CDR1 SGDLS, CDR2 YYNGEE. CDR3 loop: CVSSVGVSGSSYEQYF. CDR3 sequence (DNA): TGTGTCAGCAGCGTAGGAGTAAGCGGCTCCTCCTACGAGCAGTACTTC.

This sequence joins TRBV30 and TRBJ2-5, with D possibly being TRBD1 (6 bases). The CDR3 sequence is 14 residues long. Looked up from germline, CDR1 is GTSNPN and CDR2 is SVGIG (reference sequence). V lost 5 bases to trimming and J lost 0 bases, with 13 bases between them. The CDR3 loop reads CAWSQGLHQETQYF. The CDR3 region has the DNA TGTGCCTGGTCACAGGGTCTCCACCAAGAGACCCAGTACTTC.

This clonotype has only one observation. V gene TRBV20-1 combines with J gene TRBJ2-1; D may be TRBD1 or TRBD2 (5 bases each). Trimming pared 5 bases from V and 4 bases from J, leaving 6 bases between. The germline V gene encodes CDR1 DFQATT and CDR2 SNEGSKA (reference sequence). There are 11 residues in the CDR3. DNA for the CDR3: TGCAGTGCTTGGGGGTACAATGAGCAGTTCTTC. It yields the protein CSAWGYNEQFF.

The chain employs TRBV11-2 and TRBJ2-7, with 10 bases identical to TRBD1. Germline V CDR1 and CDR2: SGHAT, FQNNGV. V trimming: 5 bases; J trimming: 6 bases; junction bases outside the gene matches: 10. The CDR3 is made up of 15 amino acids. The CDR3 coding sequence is TGTGCCAGCAGCATAACACCGGGACAGGGGACCGAGCAGTACTTC. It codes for CASSITPGQGTEQYF.

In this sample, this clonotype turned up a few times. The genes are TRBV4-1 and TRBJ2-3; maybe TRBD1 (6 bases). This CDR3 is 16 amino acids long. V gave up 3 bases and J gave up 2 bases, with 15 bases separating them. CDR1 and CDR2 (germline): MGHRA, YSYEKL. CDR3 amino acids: CASSHRDKDPTDTQYF. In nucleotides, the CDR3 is TGCGCCAGCAGCCACCGGGACAAGGACCCCACAGATACGCAGTATTTT.

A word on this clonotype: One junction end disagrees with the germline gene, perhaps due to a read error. In DNA, the CDR3 is TGTGCCGGCAGTGAGGTAGGGGGCCTCAATGAGCAGTTCTTC. Its protein product is CAGSEVGGLNEQFF. The V gene is TRBV6-1, the J gene TRBJ2-1; 7 bases are a match to TRBD1. CDR1 MNHNS and CDR2 SASEGT come from the germline V gene. The CDR3 runs 14 residues.

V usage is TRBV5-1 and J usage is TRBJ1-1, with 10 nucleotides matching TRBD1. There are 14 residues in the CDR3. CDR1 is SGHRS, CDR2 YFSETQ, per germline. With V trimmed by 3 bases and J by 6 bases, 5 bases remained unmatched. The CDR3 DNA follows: TGCGCCAGCAGCTGGGGGACAGGGGAGGCTGAAGCTTTCTTT. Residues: CASSWGTGEAEAFF.

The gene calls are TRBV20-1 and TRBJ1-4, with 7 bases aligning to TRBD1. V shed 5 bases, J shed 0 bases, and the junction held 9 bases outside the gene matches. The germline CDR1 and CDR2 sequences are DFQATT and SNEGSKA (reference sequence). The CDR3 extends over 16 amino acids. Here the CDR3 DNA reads TGCAGTGCTGGACCCCGACAGGGAGCAACTAATGAAAAACTGTTTTTT. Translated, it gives CSAGPRQGATNEKLFF.

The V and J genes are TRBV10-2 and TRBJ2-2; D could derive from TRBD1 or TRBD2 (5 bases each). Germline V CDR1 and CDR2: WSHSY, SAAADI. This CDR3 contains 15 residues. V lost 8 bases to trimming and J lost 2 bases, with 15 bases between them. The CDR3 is CASGGPTVNTGELFF. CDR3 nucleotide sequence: TGCGCCAGCGGAGGCCCGACAGTCAACACCGGGGAGCTGTTTTTT.

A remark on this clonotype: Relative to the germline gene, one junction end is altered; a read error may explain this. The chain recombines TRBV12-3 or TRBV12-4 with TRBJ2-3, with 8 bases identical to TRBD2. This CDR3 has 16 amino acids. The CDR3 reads CASSSLAGRRTDTEYF. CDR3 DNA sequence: TGTGCCAGCAGTTCCCTAGCGGGTCGGCGCACAGATACGGAGTATTTT.

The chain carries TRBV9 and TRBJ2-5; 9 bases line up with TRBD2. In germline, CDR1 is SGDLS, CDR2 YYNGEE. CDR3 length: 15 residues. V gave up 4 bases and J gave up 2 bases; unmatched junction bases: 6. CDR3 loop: CASSFSAGGQETQYF. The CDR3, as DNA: TGTGCCAGCAGCTTCTCAGCGGGAGGACAAGAGACCCAGTACTTC.

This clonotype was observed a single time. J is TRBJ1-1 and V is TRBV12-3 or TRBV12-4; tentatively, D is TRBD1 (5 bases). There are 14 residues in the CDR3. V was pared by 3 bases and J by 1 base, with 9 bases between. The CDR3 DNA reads TGTGCCAGCAGTTTTGAAAGGGGGAACACTGAAGCTTTCTTT. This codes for CASSFERGNTEAFF.

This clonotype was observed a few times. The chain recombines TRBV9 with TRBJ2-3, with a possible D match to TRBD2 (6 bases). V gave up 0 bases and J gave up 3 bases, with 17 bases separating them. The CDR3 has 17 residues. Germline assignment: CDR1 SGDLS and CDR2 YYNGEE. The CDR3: CASSVALRAGITDTQYF. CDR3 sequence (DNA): TGTGCCAGCAGCGTAGCCCTCAGGGCGGGGATAACAGATACGCAGTATTTT. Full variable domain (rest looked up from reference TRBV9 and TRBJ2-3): DSGVTQTPKHLITATGQRVTLRCSPRSGDLSVYWYQQSLDQGLQFLIQYYNGEERAKGNILERFSAQQFPDLHSELNLSSLELGDSALYFCASSVALRAGITDTQYFGPGTRLTVL.

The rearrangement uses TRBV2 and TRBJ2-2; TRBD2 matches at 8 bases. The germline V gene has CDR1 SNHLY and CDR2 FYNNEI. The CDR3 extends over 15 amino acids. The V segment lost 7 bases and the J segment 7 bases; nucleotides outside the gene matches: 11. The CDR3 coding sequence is TGTGCCAGCACGTCCAGCGGGAGCAGGGGCGGGGAGCTGTTTTTT. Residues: CASTSSGSRGGELFF.

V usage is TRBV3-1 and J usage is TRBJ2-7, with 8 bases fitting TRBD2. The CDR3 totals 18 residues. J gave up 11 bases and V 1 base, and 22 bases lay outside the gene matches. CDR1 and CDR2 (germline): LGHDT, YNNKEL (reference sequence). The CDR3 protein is CASSQGAGGGKPWGLEYF. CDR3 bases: TGTGCCAGCAGCCAAGGGGCTGGCGGGGGGAAACCGTGGGGATTGGAGTACTTC.

The CDR3 DNA is TGTGCCAGCAGTTTTTTAGCCGGGGGGAAATTTCTACGAGAGCAGTACTTC. It translates to CASSFLAGGKFLREQYF. This chain uses TRBV27 with TRBJ2-7; 7 nucleotides agree with TRBD2. Germline CDR1 is MNHEY and CDR2 is SMNVEV (reference sequence). V gave up 3 bases and J gave up 7 bases; unmatched junction bases: 18. CDR3 size: 17 residues.

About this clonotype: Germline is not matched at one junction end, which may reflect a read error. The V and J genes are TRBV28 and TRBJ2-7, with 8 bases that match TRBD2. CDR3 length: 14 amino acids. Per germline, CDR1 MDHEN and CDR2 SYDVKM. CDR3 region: CAGSGTSGSYEQYF. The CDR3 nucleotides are TGTGCCGGCAGTGGGACTAGTGGTTCCTACGAGCAGTACTTC.

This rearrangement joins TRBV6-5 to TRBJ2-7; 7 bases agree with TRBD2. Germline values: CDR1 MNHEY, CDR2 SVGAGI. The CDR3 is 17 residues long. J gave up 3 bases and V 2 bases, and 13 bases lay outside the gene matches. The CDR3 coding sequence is TGTGCCAGCAGTTACGCCCATACTAGCGAGAGAAACTACGAGCAGTACTTC. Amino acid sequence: CASSYAHTSERNYEQYF.

CDR3 in amino acids: CASSLPAILYEQYF. In DNA form, the CDR3 reads TGTGCCAGCAGTTTACCAGCTATCCTCTACGAGCAGTACTTC. The chain recombines TRBV28 with TRBJ2-7; D is undetermined. The germline V gene has CDR1 MDHEN and CDR2 SYDVKM. V lost 2 bases and J lost 3, with 11 bases in between. This CDR3 comprises 14 residues.

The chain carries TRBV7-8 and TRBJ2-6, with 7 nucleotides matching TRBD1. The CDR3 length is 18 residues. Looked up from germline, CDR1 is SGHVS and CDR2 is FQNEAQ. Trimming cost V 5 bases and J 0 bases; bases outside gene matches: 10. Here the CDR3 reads CASSPRHGQASGANVLTF. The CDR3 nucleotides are TGTGCCAGCAGCCCCCGTCACGGACAGGCCTCTGGGGCCAACGTCCTGACTTTC.

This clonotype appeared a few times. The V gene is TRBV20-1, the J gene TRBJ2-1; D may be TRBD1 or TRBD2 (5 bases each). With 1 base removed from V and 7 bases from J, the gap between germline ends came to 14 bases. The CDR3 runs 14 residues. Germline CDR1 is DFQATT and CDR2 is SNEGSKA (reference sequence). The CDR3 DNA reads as TGCAGTGCTAGAGTTCCCGGGACCATTAATGAGCAGTTCTTC. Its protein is CSARVPGTINEQFF.

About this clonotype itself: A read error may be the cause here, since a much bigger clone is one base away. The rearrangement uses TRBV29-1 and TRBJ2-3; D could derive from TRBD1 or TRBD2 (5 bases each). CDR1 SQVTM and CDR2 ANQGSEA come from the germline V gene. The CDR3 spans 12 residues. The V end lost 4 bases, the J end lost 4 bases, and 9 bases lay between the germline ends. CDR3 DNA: TGCAGCGTTGGAGGGGACGCAGATACGCAGTATTTT. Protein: CSVGGDADTQYF.

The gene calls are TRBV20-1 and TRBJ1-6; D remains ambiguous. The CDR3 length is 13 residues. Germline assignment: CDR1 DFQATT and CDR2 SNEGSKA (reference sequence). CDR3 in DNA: TGCAGGTCGGGCAGCTCCTATAATTCACCCCTCCACTTT. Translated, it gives CRSGSSYNSPLHF.

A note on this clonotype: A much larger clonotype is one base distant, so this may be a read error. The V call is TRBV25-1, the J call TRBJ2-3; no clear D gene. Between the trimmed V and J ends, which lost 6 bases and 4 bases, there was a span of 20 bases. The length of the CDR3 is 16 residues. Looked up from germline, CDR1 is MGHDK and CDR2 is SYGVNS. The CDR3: CASSEVPQWDPDTQYF. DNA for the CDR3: TGTGCCAGCAGCGAGGTCCCCCAATGGGATCCAGATACGCAGTATTTT.

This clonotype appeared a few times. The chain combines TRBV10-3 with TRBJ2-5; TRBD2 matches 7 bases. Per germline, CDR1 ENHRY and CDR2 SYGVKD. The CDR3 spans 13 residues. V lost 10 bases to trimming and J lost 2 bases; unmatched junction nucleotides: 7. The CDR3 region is CATRTSGQETQYF. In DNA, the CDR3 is TGTGCCACCCGGACTAGTGGACAAGAGACCCAGTACTTC.

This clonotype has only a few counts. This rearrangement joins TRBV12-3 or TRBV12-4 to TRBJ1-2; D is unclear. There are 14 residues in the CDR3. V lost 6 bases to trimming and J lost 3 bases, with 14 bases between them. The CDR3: CASRKHPGHYGYTF. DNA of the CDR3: TGTGCCAGCAGAAAACACCCGGGCCACTATGGCTACACCTTC.

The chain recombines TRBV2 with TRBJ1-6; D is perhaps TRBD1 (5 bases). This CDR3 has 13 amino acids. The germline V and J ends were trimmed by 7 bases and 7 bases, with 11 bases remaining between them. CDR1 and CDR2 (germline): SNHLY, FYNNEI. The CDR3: CASNPTANSPLHF. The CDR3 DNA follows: TGTGCCAGCAACCCGACAGCCAATTCACCCCTCCACTTT. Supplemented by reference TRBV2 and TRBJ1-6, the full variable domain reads EPEVTQTPSHQVTQMGQEVILRCVPISNHLYFYWYRQILGQKVEFLVSFYNNEISEKSEIFDDQFSVERPDGSNFTLKIRSTKLEDSAMYFCASNPTANSPLHFGNGTRLTVT.

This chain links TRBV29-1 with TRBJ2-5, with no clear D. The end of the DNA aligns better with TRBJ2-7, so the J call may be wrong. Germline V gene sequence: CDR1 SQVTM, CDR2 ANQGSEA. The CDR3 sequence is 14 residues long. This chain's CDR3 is CSVEPPGPPYEQYF. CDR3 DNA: TGCAGCGTTGAACCCCCCGGACCTCCCTACGAGCAGTACTTC.